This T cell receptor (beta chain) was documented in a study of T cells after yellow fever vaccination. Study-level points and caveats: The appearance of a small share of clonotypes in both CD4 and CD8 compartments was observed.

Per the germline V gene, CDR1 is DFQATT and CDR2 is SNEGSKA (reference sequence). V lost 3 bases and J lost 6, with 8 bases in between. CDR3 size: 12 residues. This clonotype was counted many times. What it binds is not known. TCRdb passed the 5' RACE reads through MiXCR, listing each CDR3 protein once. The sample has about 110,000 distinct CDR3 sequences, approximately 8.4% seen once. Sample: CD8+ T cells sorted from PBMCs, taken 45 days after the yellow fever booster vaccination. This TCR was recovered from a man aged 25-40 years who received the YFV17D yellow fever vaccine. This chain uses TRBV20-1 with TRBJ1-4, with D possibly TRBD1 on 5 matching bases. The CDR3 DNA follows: TGCAGTGCTAGCGGGGCGTATGAAAAACTGTTTTTT. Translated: CSASGAYEKLFF.